The 29 T cell receptor beta chains below were found in one sample sequenced in a study of T cells in women clearing cervical HPV infection. Assay: immunoSEQ multiplex PCR; the TCRdb copy retains only in-frame clones and omits some. Recorded for this sample: more than 40,000 clones. Sequencing was performed on blood buffy coat. The receptors shown here come from a woman aged 18 to 75 with a cervical HPV16 infection that either progressed to CIN3+ or cleared (not recorded which).

Concerning this clone: The read ends 3 residues shy of where the CDR3 ends; the end is completed using the germline J gene. The chain uses TRBV28 and TRBJ2-5, with 7 bases matching TRBD1. From germline, CDR1 is MDHEN and CDR2 SYDVKM. The CDR3 covers 14 residues. V shed 8 bases and J 0 bases; nucleotides not matched to a gene: 6. This CDR3 reads CASRDSVHQETQYF. Incomplete CDR3 DNA: TGTGCCAGCCGGGACAGTGTACACCAAGAGACC.

A note on this clone: The read finishes 3 residues shy of the CDR3 end, and the germline J gene is used to complete it. The chain is built from TRBV5-1 and TRBJ2-5; TRBD2 is a possible D gene (5 bases). The CDR3 covers 14 residues. In germline, CDR1 is SGHRS, CDR2 YFSETQ. Trimming removed 4 bases at V and 4 bases at J, with 14 bases between. This chain's CDR3 is CASSPADYGETQYF. Partial CDR3 DNA: TGCGCCAGCAGCCCGGCCGACTACGGAGAGACC.

On this clone itself: The CDR3 end lies 3 residues beyond the end of the read and is filled in from the germline J gene. This chain links TRBV7-2 with TRBJ2-5, with D hard to call. Trimming pared 1 base from V and 7 bases from J, leaving 13 bases between. Germline CDR1 is SGHTA and CDR2 is FQGNSA. This CDR3 is built from 14 residues. CDR3 loop: CASSLEAAVGTQYF. CDR3 DNA, as far as it was read: TGTGCCAGCAGCTTAGAGGCGGCCGTGGGGACC.

For this clone: The read ends 3 residues before the CDR3 terminus; that terminus is restored from the germline J gene. The chain is built from TRBV7-2 and TRBJ1-1; D is possibly TRBD1 (6 bases). The CDR3 sequence is 15 residues long. Germline CDR1 SGHTA, CDR2 FQGNSA. V lost 1 base and J lost 1, with 10 bases in between. The CDR3 bases that were read are TGTGCCAGCAGCTTAGTACGACAGGCGAACACTGAA. This encodes CASSLVRQANTE. The full-length CDR3 reads as CASSLVRQANTEAFF.

As for this clone: Read sequence stops 3 residues before the CDR3 end, and the germline J gene provides the missing end. The gene calls are TRBV11-1 and TRBJ2-7; TRBD1 matches at 9 bases. Germline assignment: CDR1 SGHAT and CDR2 FQDESV (reference sequence). This CDR3 is built from 14 residues. V gave up 5 bases and J gave up 3 bases; unmatched junction bases: 5. The CDR3: CASSPGQGNYEQYF. The CDR3 DNA, read in part, is TGTGCCAGCAGCCCGGGACAGGGAAACTACGAG.

The CDR3 bases that were read are TGCAGTGCTAGCGGGACTAGCGGACAAGAGACC. Translation gives CSASGTSGQET. The CDR3, in full, reads CSASGTSGQETQYF. The V call is TRBV20-1, the J call TRBJ2-5; TRBD2 matches at 11 bases. Read sequence stops 3 residues before the CDR3 end, and the germline J gene provides the missing end. This CDR3 is built from 14 residues. Germline V gene lookup returns CDR1 DFQATT and CDR2 SNEGSKA (reference sequence). After removal of 3 bases from V and 2 bases from J, the junction contained 2 bases not matched to a gene.

About this clone itself: Coverage ceases 3 residues before the CDR3 finishes, and the germline J gene fills in the end. V gene TRBV2 combines with J gene TRBJ1-2; the match to TRBD1 covers 7 bases. Germline loops: CDR1 SNHLY, CDR2 FYNNEI. The CDR3 runs to 15 residues. The covered CDR3 bases are TGTGCCAGCGCGCCGTATCCGACAGGGCCGGAAGGC. As protein: CASAPYPTGPEG. In full, the CDR3 is CASAPYPTGPEGYTF.

The CDR3 bases that were read are TGTGCCAGCAGTGTTCGGGACAGCCAAGAGACC. This translates into CASSVRDSQET. The complete CDR3 sequence is CASSVRDSQETQYF. The V and J genes are TRBV6-1 and TRBJ2-5; 7 bases are a match to TRBD1. The missing CDR3 end, 3 residues past where the read stops, is filled in from the germline J gene. This CDR3 has 14 residues. Germline CDR1 is MNHNS and CDR2 is SASEGT. J was trimmed by 1 base and V by 4 bases; bases with no gene match: 3.

With respect to this clone: The read terminates 3 residues before the CDR3 end, so the remaining end is supplied by the germline J gene. The gene calls are TRBV19 and TRBJ1-1; D might be TRBD1 (6 bases). CDR3 size: 12 residues. Germline CDR1 is LNHDA and CDR2 is SQIVND (reference sequence). V was cut by 8 bases and J by 4 bases, with 11 bases left in between. The CDR3 DNA, read in part, is TGTGCCAGTTCGGACAGTGGCACTGAA. The encoded protein is CASSDSGTE. The CDR3 reads in full as CASSDSGTEAFF. Using reference TRBV19 and TRBJ1-1 for the parts outside the CDR3, the full variable domain is DGGITQSPKYLFRKEGQNVTLSCEQNLNHDAMYWYRQDPGQGLRLIYYSQIVNDFQKGDIAEGYSVSREKKESFPLTVTSAQKNPTAFYLCASSDSGTEAFFGQGTRLTVV.

Concerning this clone: The CDR3 end is not reached by the read, which stops 3 residues before it; the germline J gene fills it in. The chain recombines TRBV6-1 with TRBJ2-1; no clear D. The CDR3 runs to 13 residues. CDR1 MNHNS and CDR2 SASEGT come from the germline V gene. V shed 2 bases and J shed 8 bases, with 10 bases lying between them. This chain's CDR3 is CASSEQVHYEQFF. The CDR3 DNA, read in part, is TGTGCCAGCAGTGAACAGGTACACTATGAG.

With regard to this clone: The read stops 3 residues short of the end of the CDR3; the missing end is completed from the germline J gene. V gene TRBV5-1 combines with J gene TRBJ1-2; a weak D match, TRBD1 (6 bases). Trimming took off 0 bases at V and 5 bases at J, with 14 bases between the two ends. CDR3 size: 15 residues. The germline gives CDR1 SGHRS, CDR2 YFSETQ. The CDR3 sequence: CASSLAPDRTYGYTF. The sequenced CDR3 bases are TGCGCCAGCAGCTTGGCCCCCGACAGGACTTATGGC.

As regards this clone: The observed sequence ends 3 residues before the CDR3 terminus, with the missing tail filled in from the germline J gene. The chain couples TRBV7-9 to TRBJ2-3; D is perhaps TRBD2 (6 bases). The CDR3 is 13 residues long. V lost 6 bases and J lost 6, with 13 bases in between. The germline CDR1 and CDR2 sequences are SEHNR and FQNEAQ (reference sequence). CDR3 protein: CASRRGEVDTQYF. CDR3 DNA (partial): TGTGCCAGCAGACGCGGGGAGGTGGATACG.

To note about this clone: The read gets to within 3 residues of the CDR3 end, and the germline J gene fills in the rest. The chain couples TRBV20-1 to TRBJ1-4; tentative D call: TRBD1 (5 bases). The germline CDR1 and CDR2 sequences are DFQATT and SNEGSKA (reference sequence). CDR3 length: 14 residues. The V end lost 2 bases, the J end lost 8 bases, and 15 bases lay between the germline ends. The CDR3 loop is CSARFGGVWEKLFF. Partial CDR3 DNA: TGCAGTGCTAGATTTGGGGGGGTGTGGGAAAAA.

Concerning this clone: The CDR3 extends 3 residues past the end of the read, so its final part is completed from the germline J gene. This chain joins TRBV7-9 and TRBJ1-2; D gene ambiguous. The CDR3 sequence is 13 residues long. In germline, CDR1 is SEHNR, CDR2 FQNEAQ (reference sequence). Trimming took off 1 base at V and 5 bases at J, with 8 bases between the two ends. The CDR3 protein is CASSLGAGYGYTF. The part of the CDR3 DNA that was read is TGTGCCAGCAGCTTAGGGGCGGGGTATGGC.

On this clone: Read sequence stops 3 residues before the CDR3 end, and the germline J gene provides the missing end. The rearrangement joins TRBV19 to TRBJ1-5, with 10 nucleotides matching TRBD1. The CDR3 covers 14 residues. J was trimmed by 5 bases and V by 5 bases; bases with no gene match: 3. Germline V gene lookup returns CDR1 LNHDA and CDR2 SQIVND (reference sequence). CDR3 DNA, as far as it was read: TGTGCCAGTAGTGACAGGGGGCTGGATCAGCCC. Protein sequence: CASSDRGLDQP. The whole CDR3 is CASSDRGLDQPQHF. Supplemented by reference TRBV19 and TRBJ1-5, the full variable domain reads DGGITQSPKYLFRKEGQNVTLSCEQNLNHDAMYWYRQDPGQGLRLIYYSQIVNDFQKGDIAEGYSVSREKKESFPLTVTSAQKNPTAFYLCASSDRGLDQPQHFGDGTRLSIL.

Turning to this clone: The read stops 3 residues short of the end of the CDR3; the missing end is completed from the germline J gene. The V and J genes are TRBV20-1 and TRBJ2-7, with TRBD2 matching over 12 bases. The V gene end was trimmed by 3 bases and the J gene end by 0 bases; junction bases not matched to a gene: 9. CDR3 length: 17 residues. Germline V gene lookup returns CDR1 DFQATT and CDR2 SNEGSKA (reference sequence). Partial CDR3 DNA: TGCAGTGCTAGGGCTAGCGGGAGGGCGCAGACCTCCTACGAG. Translating gives CSARASGRAQTSYE. The complete CDR3 protein is CSARASGRAQTSYEQYF.

Turning to this clone: The read halts 3 residues ahead of the CDR3 end, with the missing end drawn from the germline J gene. The chain couples TRBV11-2 to TRBJ1-6, with D possibly TRBD1 on 5 matching bases. CDR1 and CDR2 from the germline V gene are SGHAT and FQNNGV. Trimming left V 1 base short and J 5 bases short, with 9 bases between. The CDR3 loop spans 15 amino acids. The DNA read from the CDR3 is TGTGCCAGCAGCTTAGGCGACAGAGATAATTCACCC. This codes for CASSLGDRDNSP. The whole CDR3 is CASSLGDRDNSPLHF.

With respect to this clone: The read finishes 3 residues shy of the CDR3 end, and the germline J gene is used to complete it. The rearrangement uses TRBV5-1 and TRBJ1-1; maybe TRBD1 (5 bases). V lost 5 bases to trimming and J lost 3 bases, with 14 bases between them. Looked up from germline, CDR1 is SGHRS and CDR2 is YFSETQ. This CDR3 contains 14 residues. The CDR3 protein is CASSGADSYTEAFF. The sequenced CDR3 bases are TGCGCCAGCAGTGGGGCCGACAGCTACACTGAA.

Worth noting for this clone: The read terminates 3 residues before the CDR3 end, so the remaining end is supplied by the germline J gene. The V gene is TRBV2, the J gene TRBJ2-3; 7 bases agree with TRBD2. V lost 2 bases, J lost 8 bases, and 13 bases stayed unmatched. CDR3 length equals 16 residues. Germline CDR1 reads SNHLY; CDR2 reads FYNNEI. CDR3 DNA, as far as it was read: TGTGCCAGCAGTGAAACTGGCGGGGGACTCGGGGGTACG. This codes for CASSETGGGLGGT. The CDR3, in full, reads CASSETGGGLGGTQYF.

As to this clone: The read falls 3 residues short of the CDR3 end, and the missing part is taken from the germline J gene. V usage is TRBV19 and J usage is TRBJ1-5; 7 bases are shared with TRBD1. V was clipped by 2 bases and J by 0 bases; unmatched bases: 13. The germline gives CDR1 LNHDA, CDR2 SQIVND (reference sequence). This CDR3 spans 19 amino acids. The sequenced CDR3 bases are TGTGCCAGTAGTATATTGGCCAGGGGGAGTGGGTATAGCAATCAGCCC. Protein: CASSILARGSGYSNQP. The whole CDR3 protein is CASSILARGSGYSNQPQHF.

In regard to this clone: The read comes to an end 3 residues before the CDR3 does, leaving the germline J gene to fill in the end. The genes are TRBV29-1 and TRBJ1-1; D might be TRBD1 (5 bases). The CDR3 has 12 amino acids. V lost 2 bases and J 7 bases, leaving 11 bases between the germline ends. CDR1 is SQVTM, CDR2 ANQGSEA, per germline. The CDR3 is CSVEPGEGEAFF. CDR3 bases read: TGCAGCGTTGAACCGGGGGAAGGTGAA.

Turning to this clone: The read comes to an end 3 residues before the CDR3 does, leaving the germline J gene to fill in the end. The J gene is TRBJ2-2, the V gene TRBV20-1; tentatively, D is TRBD1 (5 bases). There are 14 residues in the CDR3. The V end lost 1 base, the J end lost 6 bases, and 12 bases lay between the germline ends. Germline loops: CDR1 DFQATT, CDR2 SNEGSKA (reference sequence). Incomplete CDR3 DNA: TGCAGTGCTAGAGCCAGGGAATTCGCCGGGGAG. Residues: CSARAREFAGE. The whole CDR3 protein reads CSARAREFAGELFF.

As to this clone: The read finishes 3 residues shy of the CDR3 end, and the germline J gene is used to complete it. The gene calls are TRBV7-6 and TRBJ1-1; possible D gene TRBD1, 5 bases. Looked up from germline, CDR1 is SGHVS and CDR2 is FNYEAQ. CDR3 size: 14 residues. The germline V and J ends were trimmed by 4 bases and 2 bases, with 11 bases remaining between them. CDR3 DNA, as far as it was read: TGTGCCAGCAGCTGGGGAGGGGTAAACACTGAA. Translation gives CASSWGGVNTE. The entire CDR3 protein reads CASSWGGVNTEAFF.

Of note for this clone: The CDR3 end lies 3 residues beyond the end of the read and is filled in from the germline J gene. The chain is built from TRBV6-1 and TRBJ2-2; 7 bases align to TRBD2. This CDR3 is built from 13 residues. The V segment lost 2 bases and the J segment 7 bases; nucleotides outside the gene matches: 1. Germline V gene lookup returns CDR1 MNHNS and CDR2 SASEGT. CDR3 in amino acids: CASSEWGGGELFF. The DNA read from the CDR3 is TGTGCCAGCAGTGAATGGGGGGGCGGGGAG.

For this clone: Coverage ceases 3 residues before the CDR3 finishes, and the germline J gene fills in the end. The chain links TRBV10-1 to TRBJ1-4; 8 bases agree with TRBD1. CDR1 WNHNN and CDR2 SYGVQD come from the germline V gene (reference sequence). The CDR3 extends over 14 amino acids. Trimming at V came to 6 bases and at J to 3 bases, leaving 3 bases not matched to a gene. The sequenced part of the CDR3 DNA is TGCGCCAGCAGCCGGGACAGGCCTAATGAAAAA. Translation gives CASSRDRPNEK. The complete CDR3 sequence is CASSRDRPNEKLFF.

Worth noting for this clone: The CDR3 extends 3 residues past the end of the read, so its final part is completed from the germline J gene. The chain uses TRBV4-1 and TRBJ1-4; TRBD1 might be the D (6 bases). The V and J ends lost 0 bases and 7 bases respectively, with 12 bases between them. This CDR3 comprises 15 residues. The germline CDR1 and CDR2 sequences are MGHRA and YSYEKL. The CDR3 loop is CASSQDWGRGEKLFF. Incomplete CDR3 DNA: TGCGCCAGCAGCCAAGATTGGGGCAGGGGTGAAAAA.

Details on this clone: The read terminates 3 residues ahead of where the CDR3 ends, so the germline J gene completes it. The rearrangement links TRBV5-1 to TRBJ1-3; 7 bases line up with TRBD1. Germline loops: CDR1 SGHRS, CDR2 YFSETQ. CDR3 length: 14 residues. The V and J ends lost 4 bases and 1 base, in that order; junction bases with no gene match: 2. CDR3 bases read: TGCGCCAGCAGCGAGGGGGCTTCTGGAAACACC. It specifies CASSEGASGNT. The full CDR3 reads CASSEGASGNTIYF.

Remarks on this clone: With the read ending 3 residues before the CDR3 end, the germline J gene is used to fill in that end. The genes are TRBV2 and TRBJ1-1; possibly TRBD1 for D (5 bases). CDR3 length: 15 residues. The V gene's germline CDR1 is SNHLY and CDR2 FYNNEI. The covered CDR3 bases are TGTGCCAGCAGTGACTCGGGGGGGACCCAGGTCGGA. Protein: CASSDSGGTQVG. The CDR3 as a whole reads CASSDSGGTQVGAFF.

A note on this clone: The read falls 3 residues short of the CDR3 end, and the missing part is taken from the germline J gene. This chain uses TRBV2 with TRBJ2-2; 8 nucleotides agree with TRBD1. This CDR3 contains 15 residues. The V gene end was trimmed by 6 bases and the J gene end by 4 bases; junction bases not matched to a gene: 7. Germline CDR1 and CDR2: SNHLY and FYNNEI. The sequenced part of the CDR3 DNA is TGTGCCAGCAGACCTAGGACAGGGTTCACCGGGGAG. This encodes CASRPRTGFTGE. The whole CDR3 sequence is CASRPRTGFTGELFF.